This TCR beta chain derives from a study of T cells after yellow fever vaccination (dated by TCRdb to between 2018 and 2020). Regarding the research as a whole: The SMART-Seq v4 Ultra Low Input RNA kit was used to prepare libraries from fractions with low cell numbers. Bulk TCR alpha and beta repertoires were sequenced longitudinally to track T-cell clones before and after primary and booster YFV17D yellow fever vaccination. Two healthy male donors, one aged 18 to 30 and one aged 30 to 40 years, were included in the cohort. Blood was collected at multiple timepoints before and after primary and secondary immunization, and bulk PBMC replicates and cell subsets were isolated. Here is what the overall study found, with its caveats: Computational filtering was required because FACS-sorted repertoires could contain abundant contaminating clonotypes from the bulk population. Most clones expanded after primary vaccination (96% of CD4 and roughly 90% of CD8) were re-detected after the booster, suggesting that broad memory maintenance occurred. A small share of clonotypes was detected in both CD4 and CD8 compartments, with the overlap likely arising from convergent recombination. The secondary T-cell response was weaker than the primary response but faster, peaking on day 5 instead of day 15. Only a couple of donors were included in the study, so the extent to which the findings can be generalized is limited.

TCRdb lists the instrument as Illumina NovaSeq 6000. Synthesis of TCR cDNA relied on 5'RACE template switching, a step that introduced a universal primer site along with unique molecular identifiers. Priming of cDNA synthesis was performed from both the TCR alpha and TCR beta constant segments. Library amplification involved two PCR steps, and the second step added sample barcodes and sequencing adapters. Libraries were sequenced on Illumina HiSeq 2500 (2x100 bp) or NovaSeq (2x150 bp). Per the original workflow: Reads were demultiplexed and collapsed into UMI consensus sequences with MIGEC, and V(D)J alignment was performed with MiXCR. Clonotypes responding to the vaccine were identified with edgeR on replicate PBMC samples, with the criteria of FDR below 0.01 and a log2 fold change above 5 up to day 15. Each bulk clonotype received a CD4 or CD8 identity based on whether the sequenced CD4 or CD8 repertoire contained that clonotype at higher abundance. The public reads were run again by TCRdb, first through fastp at Q25 and then through MiXCR, and only productive beta chains were kept. Rows merge per CDR3 protein into single entries with the most common DNA and genes. Here the V and J calls rest on TCRdb's processing, not on the authors' analysis. For this sample the table gives 150,000 to 200,000 distinct CDR3 sequences, of which about 10% were detected only once. The leading ten clones occupy less than 40% of the sample.

To note about this clonotype: Its cognate antigen has yet to be identified. No quality values exist for individual bases; no much larger clone is one base distant.

As encoded in the germline V gene (reference sequence), CDR1 is PRHDT while CDR2 is FYEKMQ. The V and J ends are trimmed by 2 bases and 0 bases, leaving 8 bases between them. The CDR3 numbers 14 residues from cysteine through phenylalanine. CDR3 DNA only is kept here, 42 bases in frame from base 1. Reading the label with the study, this specimen's treatment or condition is: live attenuated yellow fever vaccine strain. PBMCs were isolated from peripheral blood using a standard Ficoll-Paque protocol. Dynabeads CD4 and CD8 positive selection kits were used to isolate CD4 and CD8 T-cell fractions. RNA was extracted with TriZol from bulk PBMCs, CD4 and CD8 fractions, and dextramer-positive and dextramer-negative fractions.

This clonotype was sampled from a young man who received the YFV17D yellow fever vaccine. Source: CD8+ T cells sorted from PBMCs, taken 15 days after the yellow fever booster vaccination. This chain joins TRBV13 to TRBJ2-7, with the D gene not confidently named. This receptor has the CDR3 CASSLRSSSYEQYF. At the DNA level, the sequence is TGTGCCAGCAGCTTAAGGTCGAGCTCCTACGAGCAGTACTTC.